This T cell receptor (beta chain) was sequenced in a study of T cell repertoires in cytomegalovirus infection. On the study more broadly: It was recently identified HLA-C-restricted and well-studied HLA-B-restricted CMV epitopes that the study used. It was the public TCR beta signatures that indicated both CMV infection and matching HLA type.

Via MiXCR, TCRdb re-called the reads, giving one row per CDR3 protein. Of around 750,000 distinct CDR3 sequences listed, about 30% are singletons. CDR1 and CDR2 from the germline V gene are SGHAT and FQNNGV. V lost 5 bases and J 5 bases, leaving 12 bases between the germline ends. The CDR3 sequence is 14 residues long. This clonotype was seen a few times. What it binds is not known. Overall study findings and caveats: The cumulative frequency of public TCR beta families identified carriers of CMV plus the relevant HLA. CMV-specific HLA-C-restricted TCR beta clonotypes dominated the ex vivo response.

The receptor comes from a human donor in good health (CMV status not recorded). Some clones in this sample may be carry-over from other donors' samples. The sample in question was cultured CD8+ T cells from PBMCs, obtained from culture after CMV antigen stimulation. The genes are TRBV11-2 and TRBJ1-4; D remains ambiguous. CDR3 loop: CASSIHSPNEKLFF. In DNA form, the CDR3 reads TGTGCCAGCAGCATCCATTCCCCCAATGAAAAACTGTTTTTT.